Each of the 20 T cell receptor beta chains below was sequenced from the same sample in a study of T cell repertoires in cytomegalovirus infection. Antigens of these TCRs are unknown. One entry per CDR3 protein, called by TCRdb with MiXCR from the reads. This table has 830,000 or so distinct CDR3 sequences, 32% appearing once. Sample: cultured CD8+ T cells from PBMCs, taken from culture after CMV antigen stimulation. The receptors originated from a human donor in good health (CMV status not recorded). Some clones in this sample may be carry-over from other donors' samples.

There are a few counts of this clonotype. The chain links TRBV5-6 to TRBJ1-2; no definite D call. The CDR3 is 14 amino acids. V was pared by 3 bases and J by 3 bases, with 12 bases between. The germline V gene has CDR1 SGHDT and CDR2 YYEEEE. The CDR3 DNA is TGTGCCAGCAGCTCGCCGGTCCTGTACTATGGCTACACCTTC. Amino acids: CASSSPVLYYGYTF.

The V gene is TRBV15, the J gene TRBJ2-1, with D perhaps matching TRBD1 or TRBD2 (5 bases each). Trimming took 0 bases from V and 6 from J, leaving 12 bases between them. Germline CDR1 and CDR2: LNHNV and YYDKDF (reference sequence). This CDR3 contains 15 residues. CDR3 DNA: TGTGCCACCAGCAGAGATCTAGGGGACGGCAATGAGCAGTTCTTC. Protein sequence: CATSRDLGDGNEQFF.

This clonotype has more than one count but fewer than ten. J is TRBJ1-5 and V is TRBV6-1; the D is unclear. The germline V gene encodes CDR1 MNHNS and CDR2 SASEGT. Trimming took 0 bases from V and 9 from J, leaving 12 bases between them. The length of the CDR3 is 14 residues. CDR3 in amino acids: CASSEATTGWPQHF. Here the CDR3 DNA reads TGTGCCAGCAGTGAAGCGACGACCGGATGGCCCCAGCATTTT.

This clonotype was seen ten or more times. The chain links TRBV7-6 to TRBJ2-2, with 8 bases lining up with TRBD2. The junction had 5 bases not matched to a gene; V was cut back by 1 base and J by 4 bases. CDR3 length: 16 amino acids. The germline gives CDR1 SGHVS, CDR2 FNYEAQ. CDR3 region: CASSLGRGASTGELFF. The CDR3 DNA reads TGTGCCAGCAGCTTAGGGCGGGGGGCCAGCACCGGGGAGCTGTTTTTT.

This clonotype was recorded a few times. The chain joins TRBV29-1 to TRBJ2-7, with TRBD2 matching over 12 bases. J lost 9 bases, V lost 7 bases, and 13 bases had no gene match. CDR3 size: 14 residues. The germline gives CDR1 SQVTM, CDR2 ANQGSEA. CDR3 residues: CSATTSGGPFGQYF. For the CDR3, the DNA is TGCAGCGCTACGACTAGCGGGGGCCCCTTTGGGCAGTACTTC.

The V gene is TRBV20-1, the J gene TRBJ2-5; TRBD2 aligns across 9 bases. J gave up 4 bases and V 5 bases, and 11 bases lay outside the gene matches. This CDR3 is 15 amino acids long. Germline values: CDR1 DFQATT, CDR2 SNEGSKA (reference sequence). The CDR3 DNA reads TGCAGTGCTGGCTGGTTAGCGGGGGTGCGAGAGACCCAGTACTTC. Its protein is CSAGWLAGVRETQYF.

This chain uses TRBV7-3 with TRBJ2-1, with TRBD2 identical over 12 bases. This CDR3 has 16 amino acids. V gave up 2 bases and J gave up 9 bases; unmatched junction bases: 8. Germline CDR1 is SGHTA and CDR2 is FQGTGA. As DNA, the CDR3 is TGTGCCAGCAGCTTACGGCTAGCGGGGGGGTTTGGTGAGCAGTTCTTC. Its translation: CASSLRLAGGFGEQFF. The entire variable domain, with the rest obtained from reference TRBV7-3 and TRBJ2-1, is as follows: GAGVSQTPSNKVTEKGKYVELRCDPISGHTALYWYRQSLGQGPEFLIYFQGTGAADDSGLPNDRFFAVRPEGSVSTLKIQRTERGDSAVYLCASSLRLAGGFGEQFFGPGTRLTVL.

The chain joins TRBV12-3 or TRBV12-4 to TRBJ1-2; no definite D call. CDR3 length equals 12 residues. The germline V and J ends were trimmed by 5 bases and 8 bases, with 12 bases remaining between them. CDR3 in DNA: TGTGCCAGCAGTCCTAACTCGCGGGGCTACACCTTC. This gives the protein CASSPNSRGYTF.

This clonotype was detected only a few times. V usage is TRBV7-6 and J usage is TRBJ2-1; TRBD1 is a possible D gene (5 bases). Looked up from germline, CDR1 is SGHVS and CDR2 is FNYEAQ. This CDR3 has 17 amino acids. Trimming removed 1 base from V and 3 bases from J, with 16 bases in between. For the CDR3, the DNA is TGTGCCAGCAGCTTAGAACCCCAGGGAAGCCTCTACAATGAGCAGTTCTTC. Protein sequence: CASSLEPQGSLYNEQFF.

The chain joins TRBV27 to TRBJ2-3; weak D call: TRBD2 (7 bases). CDR1 is MNHEY and CDR2 is SMNVEV in the germline V gene (reference sequence). V lost 5 bases to trimming and J lost 2 bases, with 14 bases between them. The CDR3 consists of 15 residues. The CDR3 is CASSTGGRNTDTQYF. The CDR3 DNA reads TGTGCCAGCAGTACGGGGGGCCGAAACACAGATACGCAGTATTTT.

The J gene is TRBJ1-2, the V gene TRBV29-1; D is uncertain. Per the germline V gene, CDR1 is SQVTM and CDR2 is ANQGSEA. This CDR3 has 10 amino acids. V lost 4 bases and J 8 bases, leaving 8 bases between the germline ends. CDR3 nucleotide sequence: TGCAGCGTTGGGGAAAACGGCTACACCTTC. Translation gives CSVGENGYTF.

This clonotype appeared a few times. CDR3 region: CASSPFLLADHYNEQFF. The CDR3 coding sequence is TGTGCCAGCAGTCCGTTCCTTCTAGCGGATCACTACAATGAGCAGTTCTTC. The chain has TRBV28 and TRBJ2-1, with 7 bases matching TRBD2. Trimming at V came to 5 bases and at J to 3 bases, leaving 13 bases not matched to a gene. CDR1 and CDR2 from the germline V gene are MDHEN and SYDVKM. This CDR3 is built from 17 residues.

This clonotype was found a few times. V is TRBV11-1 and J is TRBJ2-3; D gene ambiguous. Trimming left V 1 base short and J 4 bases short, with 12 bases between. CDR3 length: 15 residues. The germline V gene has CDR1 SGHAT and CDR2 FQDESV (reference sequence). As DNA, the CDR3 is TGTGCCAGCAGCTTAGATGGGATTGGGGCAGATACGCAGTATTTT. Residues: CASSLDGIGADTQYF. Drawing the rest from reference TRBV11-1 and TRBJ2-3, the complete variable domain is EAEVAQSPRYKITEKSQAVAFWCDPISGHATLYWYRQILGQGPELLVQFQDESVVDDSQLPKDRFSAERLKGVDSTLKIQPAELGDSAMYLCASSLDGIGADTQYFGPGTRLTVL.

This chain links TRBV5-1 with TRBJ2-2; the match to TRBD1 covers 7 bases. Germline V gives CDR1 SGHRS, CDR2 YFSETQ. V shed 2 bases and J 4 bases; nucleotides not matched to a gene: 11. The CDR3 is 17 amino acids. In DNA, the CDR3 is TGCGCCAGCAGCTTCGCTACAGGGGTCGTGGCCACCGGGGAGCTGTTTTTT. Translation gives CASSFATGVVATGELFF.

This clonotype showed up many times. CDR3 sequence (DNA): TGTGCCAGCAGCTCTTATCGGCAAGAGACCCAGTACTTC. Translating it yields CASSSYRQETQYF. This chain joins TRBV7-6 and TRBJ2-5; D unresolved. This CDR3 has 13 residues. Trimming left V 4 bases short and J 2 bases short, with 8 bases between. Germline lookup yields CDR1 SGHVS and CDR2 FNYEAQ. Full variable domain (missing parts from reference TRBV7-6 and TRBJ2-5): GAGVSQSPRYKVTKRGQDVALRCDPISGHVSLYWYRQALGQGPEFLTYFNYEAQQDKSGLPNDRFSAERPEGSISTLTIQRTEQRDSAMYRCASSSYRQETQYFGPGTRLLVL.

This clonotype was detected only a few times. In DNA form, the CDR3 reads TGTGCCAGCAGCTTGCCACGGGGCAACACTGAAGCTTTCTTT. It yields the protein CASSLPRGNTEAFF. The rearrangement links TRBV5-4 to TRBJ1-1, with D maybe TRBD1 (5 bases). V was cut by 1 base and J by 2 bases, with 9 bases left in between. The germline gives CDR1 SGHNT, CDR2 YYREEE (reference sequence). This CDR3 spans 14 amino acids.

This clonotype was seen a few times. This chain connects TRBV7-8 to TRBJ2-1, with 15 bases lining up with TRBD2. Germline V lookup: CDR1 SGHVS, CDR2 FQNEAQ. CDR3 size: 15 residues. Germline trimming cut 6 bases from V and 8 bases from J; bases unmatched to any gene: 5. CDR3: CASRRTSGGVHEQFF. CDR3 bases: TGTGCCAGCAGAAGGACTAGCGGGGGGGTACATGAGCAGTTCTTC.

Note on this clonotype: Sequence at one end of the junction differs from germline and may be a read error. The V gene is TRBV7-9, the J gene TRBJ1-2; the match to TRBD1 covers 8 bases. Germline V gives CDR1 SEHNR, CDR2 FQNEAQ (reference sequence). The CDR3 sequence is 13 residues long. The CDR3 loop is CVSSPDRVDGYTF. CDR3 DNA sequence: TGTGTCAGCAGCCCGGACAGGGTAGATGGCTACACCTTC.

There are a few counts of this clonotype. The chain uses TRBV7-2 and TRBJ1-2; 8 bases agree with TRBD1. CDR1 is SGHTA, CDR2 FQGNSA, per germline. V trimming: 5 bases; J trimming: 1 base; junction bases outside the gene matches: 6. The CDR3 is made up of 15 amino acids. CDR3 residues: CASSRTGGGNYGYTF. The CDR3 DNA reads TGTGCCAGCAGCCGAACAGGGGGGGGTAACTATGGCTACACCTTC.

The J gene is TRBJ2-7, the V gene TRBV19; D unclear. CDR3 length equals 11 residues. The V end was cut by 1 base, the J end by 6 bases, with 4 bases between. CDR1 is LNHDA and CDR2 is SQIVND in the germline V gene (reference sequence). Written as DNA, the CDR3 is TGTGCCAGTAGTATAGGCGGCGAGCAGTACTTC. It specifies CASSIGGEQYF.